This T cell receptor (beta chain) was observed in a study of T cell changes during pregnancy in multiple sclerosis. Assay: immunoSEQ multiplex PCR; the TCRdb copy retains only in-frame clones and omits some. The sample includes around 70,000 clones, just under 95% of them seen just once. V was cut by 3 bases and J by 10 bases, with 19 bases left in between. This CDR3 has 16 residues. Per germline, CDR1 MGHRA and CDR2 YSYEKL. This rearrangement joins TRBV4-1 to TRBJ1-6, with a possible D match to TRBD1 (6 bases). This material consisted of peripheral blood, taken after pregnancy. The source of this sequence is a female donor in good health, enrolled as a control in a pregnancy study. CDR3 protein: CASSHPGGPVGSPLHF. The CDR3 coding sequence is TGCGCCAGCAGCCACCCGGGGGGGCCCGTTGGCTCACCCCTCCACTTT.